This is a list of T cell receptor beta chains from one sample in a study of shared clonotypes between healthy human individuals. This table comes from immunoSEQ multiplex PCR, and its TCRdb copy is limited to in-frame clones, with some not included. The sample includes roughly 1,100,000 clones, about 80% of them seen just once. Sequenced: memory CD4+ T cells sorted from blood. The receptors originated from a man younger than 35 in good health. The CDR3 runs from the conserved cysteine through the conserved F or W. A D gene is named only where the DNA matches it firmly. Rows may omit the clone size; those that give it use once, few, many or a size class.

. | TRBJ1-2 | . | TRBV28 | TGTGCCAGCAGTTTTTTGGCCGGCGGCTACACCTTC | CASSFLAGGYTF
. | TRBJ1-1 | . | TRBV19 | TGTGCCAGTAGTAAGGTTCAACAGGGTTACACTGAAGCTTTCTTT | CASSKVQQGYTEAFF
. | TRBJ1-1 | . | TRBV27 | TGTGCCAGCAGATTTACAGGGAAGAACACTGAAGCTTTCTTT | CASRFTGKNTEAFF
. | TRBJ2-7 | TRBD1 | TRBV4-3 | TGCGCCAGCAGCCAACACAGGGGTGTGAACGAGCAGTACTTC | CASSQHRGVNEQYF
. | TRBJ2-5 | TRBD2 | TRBV5-6 | TGTGCCAGCAGCTTGTTACTAGCGGGGCAAGAGACCCAGTACTTC | CASSLLLAGQETQYF
. | TRBJ2-1 | TRBD2 | TRBV30 | TGTGCCTGGAACTGGGCGGGGGGTTACAATGAGCAGTTCTTC | CAWNWAGGYNEQFF
. | TRBJ1-1 | TRBD1 | TRBV6-6 | TGTGCCAGCAGTGTCGGACAGGGGAACACTGAAGCTTTCTTT | CASSVGQGNTEAFF
. | TRBJ1-5 | TRBD1 | TRBV2 | TGTGCCAGCACTCGGGACAGTAATCAGCCCCAGCATTTT | CASTRDSNQPQHF
. | TRBJ2-3 | . | TRBV21-1 | TGTGCCAGCAGCCTTAAGGGGCACCCGGGGGTCGAGGGCACAGATACGCAGTATTTT | CASSLKGHPGVEGTDTQYF
few | TRBJ1-2 | . | TRBV6-5 | TGTGCCAGCAGTTACGAACAGTACTATGGCTACACCTTC | CASSYEQYYGYTF
. | TRBJ1-1 | TRBD1 | TRBV6-1 | TGTGCCAGCCAAAGGACAGGGAACACTGAAGCTTTCTTT | CASQRTGNTEAFF
once | TRBJ1-2 | . | TRBV7-2 | TGTGCCAGCAGCTCGGACAGAACTGGCTACACCTTC | CASSSDRTGYTF
. | TRBJ2-2 | . | TRBV5-4 | TGTGCCAGCAGCTTGTCGGGGGTTGACACCGGGGAGCTGTTTTTT | CASSLSGVDTGELFF
once | TRBJ2-1 | TRBD1 | TRBV6-4 | TGTGCCAGCAGTGGGACGACAGGGGTGGGTGAGCAGTTCTTC | CASSGTTGVGEQFF
. | TRBJ2-5 | . | TRBV6-1 | TGTGCCAGCAGTGAAAAACTGACAGGAGTAGAGACCCAGTACTTC | CASSEKLTGVETQYF
. | TRBJ1-4 | . | TRBV9 | TGTGCCAGCAGCACCCGGGACGGTGGTGAAAAACTGTTTTTT | CASSTRDGGEKLFF
. | TRBJ1-1 | . | TRBV14 | TGTGCCAGCAGCCAGAGTAGACAGACTGAAGCTTTCTTT | CASSQSRQTEAFF
. | TRBJ2-7 | TRBD2 | TRBV6-5 | TGTGCCAGCAGTTACTCGGGTAGCGGGAGCTACGAGCAGTACTTC | CASSYSGSGSYEQYF
. | TRBJ1-1 | TRBD1 | TRBV5-1 | TGCGCCAGCAGCGCCTCGGGACAGGGGAACACTGAAGCTTTCTTT | CASSASGQGNTEAFF
. | TRBJ2-7 | . | TRBV2 | TGTGCCAGCAGCGGAGGACCATTATCCTACGAGCAGTACTTC | CASSGGPLSYEQYF
. | TRBJ1-4 | . | TRBV19 | TGTGCCAGTGGGAGGAGTGTGACTAATGAAAAACTGTTTTTT | CASGRSVTNEKLFF
. | TRBJ2-7 | TRBD1 | TRBV6-5 | TGTGCCAGCAGTTTGAGGGACAGGGGCTCCTACGAGCAGTACTTC | CASSLRDRGSYEQYF
. | TRBJ2-7 | . | TRBV6-1 | TGTGCCAGCAGGGGACCCCTCTACGAGCAGTACTTC | CASRGPLYEQYF
once | TRBJ2-2 | TRBD2 | TRBV28 | TGTGCCAGCAGACTAGCGGGGATCCTTACCGGGGAGCTGTTTTTT | CASRLAGILTGELFF
few | TRBJ1-6 | TRBD1 | TRBV5-4 | TGTGCCAGCAGCATAGACAGGGGCGTGCTCCACTTT | CASSIDRGVLHF
. | TRBJ2-2 | . | TRBV11-3 | TGTGCCAGCAGCTTAGACGGGGGCCCGGGCGGGGAGCTGTTTTTT | CASSLDGGPGGELFF
. | TRBJ2-5 | . | TRBV4-3 | TGCGCCAGCAGCCAAGGTTTAGGGAAGCAACAAGAGACCCAGTACTTC | CASSQGLGKQQETQYF
. | TRBJ2-3 | TRBD2 | TRBV4-1 | TGCGCCAGCAGCCAAGAAGGCAGCGGGAGATTCCCTAGCACAGATACGCAGTATTTT | CASSQEGSGRFPSTDTQYF
. | TRBJ1-1 | . | TRBV20-1 | TGCAGTGCTCGCGGTAACCGCGAAGCTTTCTTT | CSARGNREAFF
. | TRBJ2-1 | . | TRBV28 | TGTGCCAGCAGTTACACAGGCCTCGGCTCCTACAATGAGCAGTTCTTC | CASSYTGLGSYNEQFF
. | TRBJ2-6 | . | TRBV2 | TGTGCCAGCAGTGAGTCTGGGGCCAACGTCCTGACTTTC | CASSESGANVLTF
. | TRBJ2-1 | . | TRBV6-5 | TGTGCCAGCAGACCCCCTTGGGGGTCCTACAATGAGCAGTTCTTC | CASRPPWGSYNEQFF
once | TRBJ1-2 | . | TRBV25-1 | TGTGCCAGCAGTGACTATAGGCAGGGAGGGAACTATGGCTACACCTTC | CASSDYRQGGNYGYTF
. | TRBJ2-7 | . | TRBV4-1 | TGCGCCAGCAGCCAGTCCGGGATTCTAAGCCACGAGCAGTACTTC | CASSQSGILSHEQYF
. | TRBJ1-4 | TRBD1 | TRBV11-2 | TGTGCCAGCAGCCACCCCGGGACAGGGGTGCGTGAAAAACTGTTTTTT | CASSHPGTGVREKLFF